The rows below give T cell receptor beta chains drawn from one sample of a study of blood T cells in healthy people across ages. In TCRdb, the 5' RACE reads were re-called with MiXCR into one record per CDR3 protein. The sample has roughly 1,500,000 distinct CDR3 sequences, roughly 32% seen once. The sequenced material came from blood. These TCRs come from a young woman in good health. The CDR3 runs from the conserved cysteine through the conserved F or W. The D gene is left open where the match is weak. The listing skips clone size in some rows; elsewhere it reads once, few, many or a size class.

TRBV29-1,TRBJ1-6,NA,NA,TGCAGCGTTGGAGATTCCTGTAATTCACCCCTCCACTTT,CSVGDSCNSPLHF
TRBV27,TRBJ2-1,NA,NA,TGTGCCAGCAGTTTAGGTGTAGGGGTTCCCTACAATGGGCAGTTCTTC,CASSLGVGVPYNGQFF
TRBV7-2,TRBJ2-7,TRBD2,few,TGTGCCAGCAGCTCCTTGGGACTAGGGGTCGACGAGCAGTACTTC,CASSSLGLGVDEQYF
TRBV20-1,TRBJ2-5,NA,NA,TGCAGTGCCGGGGACCCCCGTGGGCGGACCCAGTACTTC,CSAGDPRGRTQYF
TRBV9,TRBJ1-2,NA,NA,TGTGCCAGCAGCGTAGTAGAGGGGACCCATGGCTACACCTTC,CASSVVEGTHGYTF
TRBV5-1,TRBJ2-5,NA,NA,TGCGCCAGCCAGGGACTCTCGGGAGAGACCCAGTACTTC,CASQGLSGETQYF
TRBV29-1,TRBJ2-6,NA,NA,TGCAGCGTCTATTCTGGGGCCAACGTCCGGACTTTC,CSVYSGANVRTF
TRBV20-1,TRBJ2-7,TRBD2,few,TGCAGTGCTAGAGCCCCTAGCGGTACCTACGAGCAGTACTTC,CSARAPSGTYEQYF
TRBV4-1,TRBJ2-1,NA,many,TGCGCCAGCAGCCAAGAAGCGCCGAAGCAGTTCTTC,CASSQEAPKQFF
TRBV25-1,TRBJ1-5,NA,NA,TGTGCCAGCAGTGCCCGGGGGGATCGCAATCAGCCCCAGCATTTT,CASSARGDRNQPQHF
TRBV9,TRBJ2-7,TRBD1,few,TGTGCCAGCAGCGTAGGGGGAGTGGGGACAGGGGGCAGCGAGCAGTACTTC,CASSVGGVGTGGSEQYF
TRBV9,TRBJ2-1,TRBD2,NA,TGTGCCAGCAGCGGAGGGACTAGCCTGGCCCATGAGCAGTTCTTC,CASSGGTSLAHEQFF
TRBV11-2,TRBJ1-2,NA,NA,TGTGCCAGCAGCTTAGATGCGGGGGCAGGCCTTCGGGGTGGCTACACCTTC,CASSLDAGAGLRGGYTF
TRBV20-1,TRBJ1-2,TRBD1,NA,TGCAGTGCTAGACCCAGGGGGTCCAACTATGGCTACACCTTC,CSARPRGSNYGYTF
TRBV20-1,TRBJ1-6,NA,few,TGCAGTGCTAGAGATCCGAAGGGCTTGAGCTCCTATAATTCACCCCTCCACTTT,CSARDPKGLSSYNSPLHF
TRBV9,TRBJ2-3,NA,NA,TGTGCCAGCACCGGAGGGCAGGGTTGGCGCACAGATACGCAGTATTTT,CASTGGQGWRTDTQYF
TRBV5-4,TRBJ2-3,TRBD2,NA,TGTGCCAGCAGCGCGGGTAGAGGACTAGCGGAGATACATACGCAGTATTTT,CASSAGRGLAEIHTQYF
TRBV29-1,TRBJ1-2,NA,few,TGCAGCGTTGCGGACATCGCCAGGAACTATGGCTACACCTTC,CSVADIARNYGYTF
TRBV28,TRBJ2-1,NA,NA,TGTGCCAGCAGTGCCCTAGCAAGGCCAAAGGATAAAGTGTCCTACAATGAGCAGTTCTTC,CASSALARPKDKVSYNEQFF
TRBV3-1,TRBJ2-7,NA,NA,TGTGCCAGCAGCCAAGTTGAGCCATCCTACGAGCAGTACTTC,CASSQVEPSYEQYF
TRBV9,TRBJ2-5,TRBD2,many,TGTGCCAGCAGCGTAGAGACCGGGACTAGGCCCCAGTACTTC,CASSVETGTRPQYF
TRBV7-3,TRBJ1-2,NA,few,TGTGCCAGCAGCGGGCCCGAGGGGGGCTACACCTTC,CASSGPEGGYTF
TRBV28,TRBJ2-2,NA,few,TGTGCCAGCAGTTTAGCCTTGGACACCGGGGAGCTGTTTTTT,CASSLALDTGELFF
TRBV7-9,TRBJ2-1,NA,NA,TGTGCCAGCAGCTACCAAGGACGCTACAATGAGCAGTTCTTC,CASSYQGRYNEQFF
TRBV9,TRBJ2-3,TRBD1,NA,TGTGCCAGCAGCGGCGACAGGGGGAAGGGTACAGATACGCAGTATTTT,CASSGDRGKGTDTQYF
TRBV18,TRBJ2-1,NA,NA,TGTGCCAGCTCACCACCAACAGCCTACAATGAGCAGTTCTTC,CASSPPTAYNEQFF
TRBV7-2,TRBJ1-1,TRBD1,NA,TGTGCCAGCAGCTTCGGGTGGGACAGGGTAGGGAACACTGAAGCTTTCTTT,CASSFGWDRVGNTEAFF
TRBV20-1,TRBJ1-1,TRBD1,NA,TGCAGCACAGGGGACAAGAACACTGAAGCTTTCTTT,CSTGDKNTEAFF
TRBV5-1,TRBJ2-7,NA,NA,TGCGCCAGCAGCCCCACGGAGGGGGCAAGTTCCGAGCAGTACTTC,CASSPTEGASSEQYF
TRBV20-1,TRBJ2-7,NA,NA,TGCAGTGCTCCACACCCGTGGGGCTACGAGCAGTACTTC,CSAPHPWGYEQYF
TRBV6-5,TRBJ2-3,TRBD2,NA,TGTGCCAGCAGTTACTCGGAGGGACTAGCGGGGGGGGCGCGGAATACGCAGTATTTT,CASSYSEGLAGGARNTQYF
TRBV6-6,TRBJ2-1,NA,few,TGTGCCAGCAGTTTTACTCCGACAGCCCCGGAGCAGTTCTTC,CASSFTPTAPEQFF
TRBV12-3/TRBV12-4,TRBJ1-6,NA,few,TGTGCCAGCAGTTTCGGGGAGGCTAATAATTCACCCCTCCACTTT,CASSFGEANNSPLHF
TRBV7-9,TRBJ2-3,TRBD1,NA,TGTGCCAGCAGCCCGCACAGGGGATCTAGCACAGATACGCAGTATTTT,CASSPHRGSSTDTQYF
TRBV7-9,TRBJ1-2,TRBD1,many,TGTGCCAGCAGCTTAGCGATGACAGGGGGATATGGCTACACCTTC,CASSLAMTGGYGYTF
TRBV28,TRBJ2-4,NA,NA,TGTGCCAGCAGACGGACGGGAAGAAACATTCAGTACTTC,CASRRTGRNIQYF
TRBV7-8,TRBJ1-5,NA,NA,TGTGCCAGCAGCACCGGTACAGGAGACTTATCCAGCAATCAGCCCCAGCATTTT,CASSTGTGDLSSNQPQHF
TRBV6-7,TRBJ1-4,TRBD1,NA,TGTGCCAGCAGACCTTACGTCCCGGGACAGGTGACTAATGAAAAACTGTTTTTT,CASRPYVPGQVTNEKLFF
TRBV20-1,TRBJ2-5,TRBD2,NA,TGCGGTGCGAATAGCGGGAACCAAGGGACCCAGTACTTC,CGANSGNQGTQYF
TRBV5-6,TRBJ1-2,NA,NA,TGTGCCAGCAGCCCGTGGGCAGCCTATGGCTACACCTTC,CASSPWAAYGYTF
TRBV7-2,TRBJ2-3,NA,NA,TGTGCCAGCAGCTTCCCGGCGGGGACCACAGATACGCAGTATTTT,CASSFPAGTTDTQYF